This TCR beta chain was captured by sequencing in a study of blood T cell repertoires in COVID-19. In the authors' workflow: From reference gene primer amplification, estimates of nucleated cell counts were derived. Assay: immunoSEQ multiplex PCR; the TCRdb copy retains only in-frame clones and omits some. V, J and clone size derive from that table, while D and trimming were established from the DNA sequence. The repertoire includes about 86,000 clones, around 81% of them detected once, and 3% to 3.5% sits in the top ten. This receptor was taken from a man between 50 and 59 years old with acute or convalescent COVID-19. Sequencing was carried out using peripheral blood.

CDR3 sequence: CASTPRQGPEGYTF. The CDR3 bases are TGTGCCAGCACCCCTAGACAGGGGCCAGAGGGCTACACCTTC. The chain couples TRBV9 to TRBJ1-2; 8 nucleotides line up with TRBD1. Trimming took 6 bases from V and 8 from J; bases not matched to a gene: 12. The CDR3 extends over 14 amino acids. From germline, CDR1 is SGDLS and CDR2 YYNGEE.